The clone carrying this TCR beta chain was seen a single time. What it recognizes is unknown. This sample also contains other DNA sequences that code for the same CDR3. Trimming removed 2 bases at V and 9 bases at J, with 8 bases between. The CDR3 loop spans 12 amino acids. From germline, CDR1 is SGHVS and CDR2 FNYEAQ. Measured with immunoSEQ multiplex PCR; TCRdb has only the in-frame clones, and not every one. This sample yields just over 40,000 clones, of which about 85% are seen a single time; around 2.5% belongs to the top ten. The source of the sample is a study of PD-L1 blockade in urothelial cancer. Study-wide context: About 85% of the roughly 29 patients comprised males who had bladder-origin urothelial cancer. Blood was analyzed 3 weeks (second dose) and 6 weeks after treatment start. Points from the study as a whole: The study found that durable-benefit patients expanded tumor-associated blood clones more at 3 weeks.

Time point in this sample: peripheral blood 6 weeks after treatment start. Locally advanced or metastatic urothelial carcinoma affected the patients. The chain recombines TRBV7-6 with TRBJ2-1; TRBD2 is a possible D gene (5 bases). Sequencing was performed on PBMCs, taken around atezolizumab (anti-PD-L1) treatment. This clonotype was sampled from a man between 65 and 79 years old with urothelial cancer. CDR3 in DNA: TGTGCCAGCAGCTTAAGTGGAGGTGAGCAGTTCTTC. Amino acids: CASSLSGGEQFF.